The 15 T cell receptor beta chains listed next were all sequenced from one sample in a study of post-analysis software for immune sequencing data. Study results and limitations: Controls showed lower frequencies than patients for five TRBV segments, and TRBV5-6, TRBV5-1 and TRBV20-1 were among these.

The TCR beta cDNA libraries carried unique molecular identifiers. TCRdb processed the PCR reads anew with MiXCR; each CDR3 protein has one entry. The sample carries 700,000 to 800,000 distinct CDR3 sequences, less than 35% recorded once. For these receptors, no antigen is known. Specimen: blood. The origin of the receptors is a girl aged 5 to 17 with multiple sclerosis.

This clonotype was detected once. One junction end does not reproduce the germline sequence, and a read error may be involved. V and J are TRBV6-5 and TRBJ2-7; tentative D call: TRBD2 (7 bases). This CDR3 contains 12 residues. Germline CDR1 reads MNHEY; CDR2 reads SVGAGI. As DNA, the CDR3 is TGTGCCAGCGGCCCGTGGGGGGGCGAGCGGTACTTC. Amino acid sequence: CASGPWGGERYF.

CDR3 nucleotide sequence: TGCGCCAGCAGCCCGGTCTACACCGGGGAGCTGTTTTTT. Its protein is CASSPVYTGELFF. This rearrangement joins TRBV5-1 to TRBJ2-2, with D hard to call. This CDR3 has 13 residues. Germline V CDR1 and CDR2: SGHRS, YFSETQ. With 4 bases removed from V and 3 bases from J, the gap between germline ends came to 7 bases.

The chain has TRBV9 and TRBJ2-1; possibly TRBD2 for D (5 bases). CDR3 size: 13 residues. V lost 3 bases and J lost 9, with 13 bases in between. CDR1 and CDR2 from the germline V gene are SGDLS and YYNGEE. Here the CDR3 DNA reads TGTGCCAGCAGCGGGGCTAGCTCCGGTGAGCAGTTCTTC. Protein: CASSGASSGEQFF. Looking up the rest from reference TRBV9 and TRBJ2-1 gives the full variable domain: DSGVTQTPKHLITATGQRVTLRCSPRSGDLSVYWYQQSLDQGLQFLIQYYNGEERAKGNILERFSAQQFPDLHSELNLSSLELGDSALYFCASSGASSGEQFFGPGTRLTVL.

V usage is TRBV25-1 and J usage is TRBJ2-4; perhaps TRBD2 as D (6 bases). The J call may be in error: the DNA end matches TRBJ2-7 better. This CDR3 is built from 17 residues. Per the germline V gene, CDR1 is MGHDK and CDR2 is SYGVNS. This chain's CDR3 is CASAKDRGGLRSYEQYF. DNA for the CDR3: TGTGCCAGCGCGAAAGACCGCGGAGGGTTGAGGTCCTACGAGCAGTACTTC.

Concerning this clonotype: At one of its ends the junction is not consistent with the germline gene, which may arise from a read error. The DNA for the CDR3 is TGTACCAGCAGTTCCAAGCGGTCCCGAGGGGCAGATACGCAGTATTTT. Residues: CTSSSKRSRGADTQYF. This chain links TRBV7-8 with TRBJ2-3, with D perhaps matching TRBD1 or TRBD2 (5 bases each). The CDR3 sequence is 16 residues long. Germline loops: CDR1 SGHVS, CDR2 FQNEAQ.

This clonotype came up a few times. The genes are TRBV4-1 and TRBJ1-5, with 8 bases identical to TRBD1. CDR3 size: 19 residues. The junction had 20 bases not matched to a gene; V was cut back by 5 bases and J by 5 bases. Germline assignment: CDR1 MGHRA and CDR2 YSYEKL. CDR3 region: CASSGRFGQGRYGDQPQHF. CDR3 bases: TGCGCCAGCAGCGGGCGTTTTGGACAGGGACGGTATGGGGATCAGCCCCAGCATTTT.

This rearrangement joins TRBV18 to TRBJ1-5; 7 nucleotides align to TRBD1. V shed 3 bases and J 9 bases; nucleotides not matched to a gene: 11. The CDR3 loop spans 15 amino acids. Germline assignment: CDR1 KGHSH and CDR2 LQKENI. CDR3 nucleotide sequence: TGTGCCAGCTCACCGCTTAGGGGGCGCGATCGGCCCCAGCATTTT. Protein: CASSPLRGRDRPQHF.

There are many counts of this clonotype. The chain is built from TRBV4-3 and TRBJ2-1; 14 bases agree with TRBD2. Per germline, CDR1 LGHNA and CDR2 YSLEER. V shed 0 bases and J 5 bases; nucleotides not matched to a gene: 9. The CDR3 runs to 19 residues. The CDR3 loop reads CASSQDSGTSGSFDNEQFF. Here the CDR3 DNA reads TGCGCCAGCAGCCAAGATAGCGGGACTAGCGGGAGTTTCGACAATGAGCAGTTCTTC.

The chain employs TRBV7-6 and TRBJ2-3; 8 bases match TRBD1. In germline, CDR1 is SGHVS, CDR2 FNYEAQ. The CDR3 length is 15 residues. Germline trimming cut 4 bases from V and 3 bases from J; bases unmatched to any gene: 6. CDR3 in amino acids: CASSYRQGWTDTQYF. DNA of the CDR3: TGTGCCAGCAGCTACCGACAGGGGTGGACAGATACGCAGTATTTT.

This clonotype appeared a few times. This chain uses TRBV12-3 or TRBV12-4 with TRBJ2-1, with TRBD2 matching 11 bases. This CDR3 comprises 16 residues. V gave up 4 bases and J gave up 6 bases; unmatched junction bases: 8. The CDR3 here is CASSSRLAGPSNEQFF. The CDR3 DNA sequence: TGTGCCAGCAGTTCTCGACTAGCGGGGCCAAGCAATGAGCAGTTCTTC.

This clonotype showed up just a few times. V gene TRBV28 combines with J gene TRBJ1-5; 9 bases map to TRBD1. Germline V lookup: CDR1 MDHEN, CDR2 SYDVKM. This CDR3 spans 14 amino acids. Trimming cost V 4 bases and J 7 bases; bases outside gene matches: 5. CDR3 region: CASSSYRGHQPQHF. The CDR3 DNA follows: TGTGCCAGCAGTTCTTACAGGGGGCACCAGCCCCAGCATTTT. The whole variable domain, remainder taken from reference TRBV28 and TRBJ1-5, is DVKVTQSSRYLVKRTGEKVFLECVQDMDHENMFWYRQDPGLGLRLIYFSYDVKMKEKGDIPEGYSVSREKKERFSLILESASTNQTSMYLCASSSYRGHQPQHFGDGTRLSIL.

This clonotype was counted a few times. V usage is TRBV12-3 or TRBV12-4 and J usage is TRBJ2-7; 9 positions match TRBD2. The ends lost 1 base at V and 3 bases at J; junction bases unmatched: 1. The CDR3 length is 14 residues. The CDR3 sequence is CASSLGTSVYEQYF. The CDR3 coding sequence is TGTGCCAGCAGTTTAGGGACTAGCGTCTACGAGCAGTACTTC.

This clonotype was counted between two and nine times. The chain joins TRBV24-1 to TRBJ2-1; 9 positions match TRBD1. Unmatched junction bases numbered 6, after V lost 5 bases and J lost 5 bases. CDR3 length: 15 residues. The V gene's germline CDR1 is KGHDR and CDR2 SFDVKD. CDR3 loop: CATSGDREVNNEQFF. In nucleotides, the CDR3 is TGTGCCACCAGTGGGGACAGGGAGGTTAACAATGAGCAGTTCTTC.

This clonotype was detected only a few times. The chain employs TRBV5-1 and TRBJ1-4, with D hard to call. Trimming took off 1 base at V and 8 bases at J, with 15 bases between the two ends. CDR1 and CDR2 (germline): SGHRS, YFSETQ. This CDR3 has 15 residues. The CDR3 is CASSLSRRKEEKLFF. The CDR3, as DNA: TGCGCCAGCAGCTTGAGTAGGAGAAAGGAGGAAAAACTGTTTTTT.

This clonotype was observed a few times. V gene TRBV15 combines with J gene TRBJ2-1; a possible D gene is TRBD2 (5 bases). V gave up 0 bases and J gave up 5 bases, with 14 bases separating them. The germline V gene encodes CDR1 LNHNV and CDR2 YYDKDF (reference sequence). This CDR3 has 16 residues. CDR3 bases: TGTGCCACCAGCAGAGATCTTAGCCTCGGGGACAATGAGCAGTTCTTC. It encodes CATSRDLSLGDNEQFF.